This T cell receptor (delta chain) appears in the sequencing data of a study of gamma-delta chains in newborns, infants, children. The overall study: Innate gammadelta T cells reportedly expand polyclonally right after birth, driven by microbial exposure, per the title.

Concerning this clone itself: This is likely an artifact of a read error, given a far larger clone one base away. Different DNA sequences within this sample yield the same CDR3.

TCRdb redid the clone calls on the reads with CATT. The sample contains some 1,600 delta-chain clones, 0.85% to 1.3% of which appear only once. Germline V gene sequence: CDR1 GEAIGNYY, CDR2 EKD. The CDR3 is 16 residues long. Material for sequencing was blood. The clonotype comes from a child who was a newborn, infant or young child, either healthy, febrile or measles-vaccinated (not recorded which). The V gene is TRDV2, the J gene TRDJ1; 9 positions agree with TRDD3. The CDR3 sequence is CACDTVEGGYTDKLIF. As DNA, the CDR3 is TGTGCCTGTGACACCGTAGAAGGGGGATACACCGATAAACTCATCTTC.